Below, one T cell receptor (beta chain) is given with its context. Its antigen is not known. The V gene's germline CDR1 is MNHNS and CDR2 SASEGT. The CDR3 contains 12 residues. J was trimmed by 8 bases and V by 6 bases; bases with no gene match: 5. This sample was taken from a study of CD8+CD57+ T cells in acquired aplastic anemia. Overall study: DNA from sorted CD4+ and CD8+ cells averaged about 3.2 ug.

Patients picked for sequencing had shown CD8+CD57+ cell expansion detected by flow cytometry. Regarding the study as a whole: Comparison of patients with controls identified roughly 30 shared CD8+ CDR3 sequences.

Genomic DNA acted as the template from which TCR beta VDJ combination and CDR3 sequence profiling were carried out. Each CDR3 protein is one row after TCRdb ran MiXCR on the reads. Of 150,000 to 180,000 distinct CDR3 sequences in the sample, about 50% are singletons; the top ten hold roughly 12%. This rearrangement joins TRBV6-1 to TRBJ1-2; 8 bases are a match to TRBD1. Input material: sorted CD4+, CD8+, or CD8+CD57+ T cells (not recorded which) from PBMCs. The receptor was isolated from a human donor with aplastic anemia. CDR3 region: CASRGTGEGYTF. The CDR3 DNA is TGTGCCAGCAGGGGGACAGGAGAGGGCTACACCTTC.